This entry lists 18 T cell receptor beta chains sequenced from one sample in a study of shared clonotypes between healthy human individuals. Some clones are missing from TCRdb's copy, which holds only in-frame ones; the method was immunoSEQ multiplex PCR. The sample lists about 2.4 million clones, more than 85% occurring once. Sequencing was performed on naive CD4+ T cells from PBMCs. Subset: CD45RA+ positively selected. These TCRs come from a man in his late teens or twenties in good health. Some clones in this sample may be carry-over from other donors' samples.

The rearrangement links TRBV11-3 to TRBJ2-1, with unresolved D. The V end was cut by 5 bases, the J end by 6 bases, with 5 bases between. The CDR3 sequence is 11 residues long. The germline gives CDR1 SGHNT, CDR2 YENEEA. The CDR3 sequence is CASSASNEQFF. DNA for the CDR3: TGTGCCAGCAGCGCCTCCAATGAGCAGTTCTTC.

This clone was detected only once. CDR3 sequence: CASSSPGQGGVRQYF. CDR3 in DNA: TGTGCCAGCAGTTCACCGGGACAGGGGGGGGTTAGGCAGTACTTC. V and J are TRBV28 and TRBJ2-7; TRBD1 agrees at 11 bases. Germline V lookup: CDR1 MDHEN, CDR2 SYDVKM. CDR3 length: 15 residues. Trimming removed 4 bases from V and 9 bases from J; junction bases left unmatched: 11.

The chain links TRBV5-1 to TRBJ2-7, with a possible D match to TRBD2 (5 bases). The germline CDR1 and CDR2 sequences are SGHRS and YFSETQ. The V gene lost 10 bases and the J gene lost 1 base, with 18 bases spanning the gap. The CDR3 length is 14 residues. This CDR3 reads CAGRPGVGSYEQYF. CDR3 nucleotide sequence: TGCGCCGGGAGACCAGGAGTCGGTTCCTACGAGCAGTACTTC.

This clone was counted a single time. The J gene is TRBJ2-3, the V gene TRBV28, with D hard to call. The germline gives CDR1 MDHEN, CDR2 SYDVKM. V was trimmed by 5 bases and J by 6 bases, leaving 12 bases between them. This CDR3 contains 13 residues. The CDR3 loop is CASSPLNTDTQYF. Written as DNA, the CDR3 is TGTGCCAGCAGTCCCCTAAATACTGATACGCAGTATTTT.

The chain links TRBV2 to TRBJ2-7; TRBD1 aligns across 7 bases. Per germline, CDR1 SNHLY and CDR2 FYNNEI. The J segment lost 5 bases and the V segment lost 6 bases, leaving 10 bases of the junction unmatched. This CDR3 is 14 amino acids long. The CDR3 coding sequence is TGTGCCAGCAGGCACCCGACAGGGATCCACGAGCAGTACTTC. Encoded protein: CASRHPTGIHEQYF.

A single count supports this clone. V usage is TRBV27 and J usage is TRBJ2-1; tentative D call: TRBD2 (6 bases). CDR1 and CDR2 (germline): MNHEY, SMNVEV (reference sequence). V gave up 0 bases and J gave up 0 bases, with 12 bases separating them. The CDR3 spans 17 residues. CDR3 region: CASSLSPAGRSYNEQFF. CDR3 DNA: TGTGCCAGCAGTTTATCGCCAGCGGGCCGCTCCTACAATGAGCAGTTCTTC.

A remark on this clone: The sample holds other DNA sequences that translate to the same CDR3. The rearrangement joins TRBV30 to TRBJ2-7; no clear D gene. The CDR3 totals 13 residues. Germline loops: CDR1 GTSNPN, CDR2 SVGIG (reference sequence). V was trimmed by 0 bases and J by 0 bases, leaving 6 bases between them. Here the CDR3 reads CAWSVSSSYEQYF. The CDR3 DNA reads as TGTGCCTGGAGTGTATCGAGCTCCTACGAGCAGTACTTC.

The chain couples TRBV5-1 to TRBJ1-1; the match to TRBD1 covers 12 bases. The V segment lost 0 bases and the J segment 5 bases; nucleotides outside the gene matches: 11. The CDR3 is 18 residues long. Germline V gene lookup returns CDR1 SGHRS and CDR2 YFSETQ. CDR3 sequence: CASSLAGGTGGIPTEAFF. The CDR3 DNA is TGCGCCAGCAGCTTGGCCGGAGGGACAGGGGGCATTCCTACTGAAGCTTTCTTT. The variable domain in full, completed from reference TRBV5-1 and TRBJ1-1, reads KAGVTQTPRYLIKTRGQQVTLSCSPISGHRSVSWYQQTPGQGLQFLFEYFSETQRNKGNFPGRFSGRQFSNSRSEMNVSTLELGDSALYLCASSLAGGTGGIPTEAFFGQGTRLTVV.

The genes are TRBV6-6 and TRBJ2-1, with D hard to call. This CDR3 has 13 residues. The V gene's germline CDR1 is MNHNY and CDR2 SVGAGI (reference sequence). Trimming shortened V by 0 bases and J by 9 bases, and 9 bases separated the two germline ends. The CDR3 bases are TGTGCCAGCAGTTACTCCTCCTCCTCTGAGCAGTTCTTC. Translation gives CASSYSSSSEQFF.

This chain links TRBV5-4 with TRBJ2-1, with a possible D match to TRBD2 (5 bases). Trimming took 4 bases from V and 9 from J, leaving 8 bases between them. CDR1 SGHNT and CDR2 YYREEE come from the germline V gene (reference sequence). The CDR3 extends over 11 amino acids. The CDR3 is CASSAGGEQFF. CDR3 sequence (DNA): TGTGCCAGCAGCGCCGGAGGTGAGCAGTTCTTC. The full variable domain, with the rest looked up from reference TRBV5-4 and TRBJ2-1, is ETGVTQSPTHLIKTRGQQVTLRCSSQSGHNTVSWYQQALGQGPQFIFQYYREEENGRGNFPPRFSGLQFPNYSSELNVNALELDDSALYLCASSAGGEQFFGPGTRLTVL.

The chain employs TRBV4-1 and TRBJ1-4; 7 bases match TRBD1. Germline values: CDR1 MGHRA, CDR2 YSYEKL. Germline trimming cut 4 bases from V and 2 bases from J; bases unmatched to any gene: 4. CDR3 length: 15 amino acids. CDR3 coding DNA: TGCGCCAGCAGCCCATCGGGACAGACTAATGAAAAACTGTTTTTT. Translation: CASSPSGQTNEKLFF.

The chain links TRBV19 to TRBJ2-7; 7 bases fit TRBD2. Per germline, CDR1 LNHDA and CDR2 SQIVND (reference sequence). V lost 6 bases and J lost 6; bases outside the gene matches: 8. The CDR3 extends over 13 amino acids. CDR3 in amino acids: CASSTTSVLEQYF. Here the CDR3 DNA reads TGTGCCAGTAGCACCACTAGCGTCCTCGAGCAGTACTTC.

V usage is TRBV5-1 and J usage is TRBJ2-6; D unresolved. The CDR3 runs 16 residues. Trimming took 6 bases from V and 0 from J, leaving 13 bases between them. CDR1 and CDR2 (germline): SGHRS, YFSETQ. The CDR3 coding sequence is TGCGCCAGCATGTCGGCGGTAGACTCTGGGGCCAACGTCCTGACTTTC. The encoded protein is CASMSAVDSGANVLTF.

DNA of the CDR3: TGCGCCAGCAGCCAACCGAACAGAGGAGGCTACACCTTC. This gives the protein CASSQPNRGGYTF. This chain joins TRBV4-1 and TRBJ1-2, with D hard to call. The CDR3 sequence is 13 residues long. Deletions cut 2 bases from V and 8 bases from J, with 12 bases between. Per germline, CDR1 MGHRA and CDR2 YSYEKL.

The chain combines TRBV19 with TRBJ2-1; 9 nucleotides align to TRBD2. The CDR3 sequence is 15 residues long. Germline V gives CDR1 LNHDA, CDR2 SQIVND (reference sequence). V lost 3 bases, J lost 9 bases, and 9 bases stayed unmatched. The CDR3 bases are TGTGCCAGTAGTATTATAGCGGGAGTACTGGGTGAGCAGTTCTTC. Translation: CASSIIAGVLGEQFF. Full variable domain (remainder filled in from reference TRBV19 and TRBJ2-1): DGGITQSPKYLFRKEGQNVTLSCEQNLNHDAMYWYRQDPGQGLRLIYYSQIVNDFQKGDIAEGYSVSREKKESFPLTVTSAQKNPTAFYLCASSIIAGVLGEQFFGPGTRLTVL.

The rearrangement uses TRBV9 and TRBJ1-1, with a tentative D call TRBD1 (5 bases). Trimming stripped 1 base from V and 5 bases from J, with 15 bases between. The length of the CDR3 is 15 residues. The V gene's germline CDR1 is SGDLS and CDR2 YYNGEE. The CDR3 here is CASSVLGTSGTEAFF. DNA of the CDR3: TGTGCCAGCAGCGTACTTGGGACCTCTGGGACTGAAGCTTTCTTT.

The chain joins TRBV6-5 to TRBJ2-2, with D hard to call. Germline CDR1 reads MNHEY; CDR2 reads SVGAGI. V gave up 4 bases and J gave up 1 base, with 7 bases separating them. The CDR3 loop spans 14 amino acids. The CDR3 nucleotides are TGTGCCAGCAGTTCCTACAGGAACACCGGGGAGCTGTTTTTT. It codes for CASSSYRNTGELFF.

This chain's CDR3 is CASISEGAGELFF. The CDR3 nucleotides read TGCGCCAGCATCTCTGAGGGCGCCGGGGAGCTGTTTTTT. This rearrangement joins TRBV5-1 to TRBJ2-2, with a tentative D call TRBD2 (5 bases). Germline V lookup: CDR1 SGHRS, CDR2 YFSETQ. Trimming took 6 bases from V and 6 from J, leaving 12 bases between them. The CDR3 has 13 amino acids.